The clone carrying this TCR beta chain showed up just a few times. The antigen remains unidentified. This record belongs to a study of identical twins. The junction had 11 bases not matched to a gene; V was cut back by 3 bases and J by 0 bases. CDR1 and CDR2 from the germline V gene are KGHSH and LQKENI. The CDR3 runs 19 residues. From the 5' RACE reads, TCRdb called clonotypes with MiXCR, one entry per CDR3 protein. This table has just over 500,000 distinct CDR3 sequences, less than 25% appearing once. Study-level results: Modeled out-of-frame TCR alpha sharing in monozygotic twins fell below observed levels.

The data also belong to a second study, concerning T cells expressing NK-cell markers. That work contributes: About 1.0-7.0% of CD8+ T cells in 6 or 7 donors belonged to dominant NKG2C+ clonotypes.

This chain links TRBV18 with TRBJ2-2; TRBD2 agrees at 9 bases. The TCR was taken from a woman younger than 35 in good health. Sequenced sample: CD4+ T cells sorted from blood. The CDR3 here is CASSPRPWSGGTNTGELFF. CDR3 DNA: TGTGCCAGCTCACCCCGCCCTTGGAGCGGGGGGACGAACACCGGGGAGCTGTTTTTT.